One sample yielded the 27 T cell receptor beta chains listed below, sequenced in a study of identical twins. TCRdb re-called the 5' RACE reads with MiXCR, one entry per CDR3 protein. This sample has around 510,000 distinct CDR3 sequences; 13% to 15% occur once, and the top ten carry more than 0.8%. These same records also appear under a second study, on yellow fever vaccine responses in identical twins.

The sequencing sample was made of CD4+ T cells sorted from blood. Receptors were obtained from a young woman in good health.

Only a few counts were recorded for this clonotype. The chain uses TRBV29-1 and TRBJ2-3, with D maybe TRBD2 (5 bases). V dropped 8 bases and J dropped 0 bases, with 18 bases sitting between them. The germline gives CDR1 SQVTM, CDR2 ANQGSEA. The CDR3 is made up of 15 amino acids. CDR3 amino acids: CSLEVGGSSTDTQYF. CDR3 nucleotides: TGCAGCTTAGAAGTTGGCGGGTCTAGCACAGATACGCAGTATTTT.

The chain joins TRBV2 to TRBJ2-2; D gene uncertain. This CDR3 region has 15 residues. V was trimmed by 0 bases and J by 0 bases, leaving 5 bases between them. Per germline, CDR1 SNHLY and CDR2 FYNNEI. In nucleotides, the CDR3 is TGTGCCAGCAGTGAAGCTAGTCCGAACACCGGGGAGCTGTTTTTT. It specifies CASSEASPNTGELFF. Variable domain in full (rest from reference TRBV2 and TRBJ2-2): EPEVTQTPSHQVTQMGQEVILRCVPISNHLYFYWYRQILGQKVEFLVSFYNNEISEKSEIFDDQFSVERPDGSNFTLKIRSTKLEDSAMYFCASSEASPNTGELFFGEGSRLTVL.

The chain couples TRBV27 to TRBJ2-1, with D perhaps matching TRBD2 (6 bases). The CDR3 is 16 amino acids. Trimming cost V 6 bases and J 7 bases, with 22 bases left between them. CDR1 and CDR2 (germline): MNHEY, SMNVEV (reference sequence). The CDR3: CASSQPPPVGRNEQFF. Here the CDR3 DNA reads TGTGCCAGCAGCCAACCCCCTCCGGTTGGGAGGAATGAGCAGTTCTTC.

The sample holds many counts of this clonotype. The chain uses TRBV7-2 and TRBJ2-1; 13 nucleotides match TRBD2. Trimming at V came to 3 bases and at J to 9 bases, leaving 5 bases not matched to a gene. The CDR3 covers 15 residues. Per the germline V gene, CDR1 is SGHTA and CDR2 is FQGNSA. As DNA, the CDR3 is TGTGCCAGCAGCTTTGGACTAGCGGGAGCCGGTGAGCAGTTCTTC. It specifies CASSFGLAGAGEQFF.

The rearrangement links TRBV13 to TRBJ2-1; D is possibly TRBD1 or TRBD2 (5 bases each). CDR1 is PRHDT, CDR2 FYEKMQ, per germline (reference sequence). The CDR3 spans 14 residues. The V and J ends lost 4 bases and 6 bases respectively, with 13 bases between them. CDR3 amino acids: CASSSDRGPNEQFF. CDR3 nucleotides: TGTGCCAGCAGCTCGGACCGGGGCCCCAATGAGCAGTTCTTC.

This clonotype was detected ten times or more. J is TRBJ2-7 and V is TRBV24-1, with D hard to call. V was trimmed by 4 bases and J by 3 bases, leaving 3 bases between them. Germline V gives CDR1 KGHDR, CDR2 SFDVKD. This CDR3 is 11 amino acids long. CDR3 in DNA: TGTGCCACCAGTGACCTCTACGAGCAGTACTTC. Encoded protein: CATSDLYEQYF.

This clonotype was counted many times. The chain recombines TRBV29-1 with TRBJ2-3, with D unresolved. Germline V gene sequence: CDR1 SQVTM, CDR2 ANQGSEA. V lost 4 bases and J lost 4, with 6 bases in between. The CDR3 runs 11 residues. The CDR3 DNA is TGCAGCGTTGCCCTAGCAGATACGCAGTATTTT. This codes for CSVALADTQYF.

This clonotype was recorded a few times. The chain recombines TRBV7-2 with TRBJ2-2; 9 nucleotides match TRBD1. This CDR3 comprises 16 residues. J gave up 4 bases and V 5 bases, and 8 bases lay outside the gene matches. Germline lookup yields CDR1 SGHTA and CDR2 FQGNSA. The CDR3 nucleotides read TGTGCCAGCAGCAAAACAGGGGGCGTACTCACCGGGGAGCTGTTTTTT. This gives the protein CASSKTGGVLTGELFF.

This clonotype was counted at least ten times. This sequence joins TRBV5-1 and TRBJ1-1; D is undetermined. Trimming left V 1 base short and J 1 base short, with 11 bases between. Germline loops: CDR1 SGHRS, CDR2 YFSETQ. This CDR3 is built from 15 residues. CDR3 coding DNA: TGCGCCAGCAGCTTGTTCTTAAAGGAGAACACTGAAGCTTTCTTT. Protein: CASSLFLKENTEAFF.

This clonotype was seen a few times. The V gene is TRBV5-4, the J gene TRBJ2-1, with D perhaps given as TRBD1 or TRBD2 (5 bases each). Germline values: CDR1 SGHNT, CDR2 YYREEE (reference sequence). V dropped 1 base and J dropped 5 bases, with 16 bases sitting between them. This CDR3 has 16 amino acids. In DNA form, the CDR3 reads TGTGCCAGCAGCTTGCCGGAGAGGGGCGTACACAATGAGCAGTTCTTC. Translation gives CASSLPERGVHNEQFF.

V and J are TRBV6-5 and TRBJ2-6, with a weak D call TRBD1 (5 bases). The CDR3 spans 16 residues. Germline V CDR1 and CDR2: MNHEY, SVGAGI. V was clipped by 2 bases and J by 2 bases, with 10 bases between them. CDR3 sequence (DNA): TGTGCCAGCAGTTACGTCACAGGTGCTGGGGCCAACGTCCTGACTTTC. Its protein is CASSYVTGAGANVLTF.

In nucleotides, the CDR3 is TGTGCCAGCAGCTTAGTACAGGGGGCTTACGGGGAGCTGTTTTTT. Translating it yields CASSLVQGAYGELFF. The chain combines TRBV7-2 with TRBJ2-2, with TRBD1 matching over 9 bases. The length of the CDR3 is 15 residues. Per germline, CDR1 SGHTA and CDR2 FQGNSA. Trimming cost V 1 base and J 7 bases; bases outside gene matches: 4.

This clonotype occurred many times. This sequence joins TRBV7-9 and TRBJ1-1; D unresolved. The CDR3 loop spans 15 amino acids. The germline CDR1 and CDR2 sequences are SEHNR and FQNEAQ (reference sequence). The V and J ends lost 2 bases and 4 bases respectively, with 14 bases between them. CDR3 loop: CASSLMGYEGTEAFF. In DNA, the CDR3 is TGTGCCAGCAGCTTAATGGGTTATGAGGGCACTGAAGCTTTCTTT.

This clonotype was detected only a few times. The genes are TRBV12-3 or TRBV12-4 and TRBJ2-3; 9 bases match TRBD2. The CDR3 has 16 amino acids. Unmatched junction bases numbered 2, after V lost 0 bases and J lost 1 base. The CDR3 DNA follows: TGTGCCAGCAGTTTAGCCAGGACTAGCGGCACAGATACGCAGTATTTT. This sequence encodes CASSLARTSGTDTQYF.

The chain is built from TRBV25-1 and TRBJ2-3; 9 bases are a match to TRBD1. Trimming took 5 bases from V and 5 from J; bases not matched to a gene: 8. The CDR3 sequence is 15 residues long. CDR1 and CDR2 from the germline V gene are MGHDK and SYGVNS. The CDR3 nucleotides are TGTGCCAGCAGTCATGGGGACAGGGTAGGAGATACGCAGTATTTT. It yields the protein CASSHGDRVGDTQYF.

The chain is built from TRBV12-3 or TRBV12-4 and TRBJ2-2; a weak D match, TRBD1 (6 bases). V lost 3 bases to trimming and J lost 3 bases, with 17 bases between them. This CDR3 region has 17 residues. CDR3 in amino acids: CASSLSVGGTYTGELFF. The CDR3 DNA follows: TGTGCCAGCAGTTTGTCGGTAGGGGGAACGTACACCGGGGAGCTGTTTTTT.

In its sample, this clonotype was seen many times. This rearrangement joins TRBV7-6 to TRBJ2-3; tentative D call: TRBD1 (5 bases). Trimming pared 5 bases from V and 6 bases from J, leaving 12 bases between. Per the germline V gene, CDR1 is SGHVS and CDR2 is FNYEAQ. The CDR3 consists of 13 residues. CDR3 loop: CASSTPRGDTQYF. CDR3 bases: TGTGCCAGCAGCACCCCTAGGGGCGATACGCAGTATTTT. The whole variable domain, filled in from reference TRBV7-6 and TRBJ2-3, reads GAGVSQSPRYKVTKRGQDVALRCDPISGHVSLYWYRQALGQGPEFLTYFNYEAQQDKSGLPNDRFSAERPEGSISTLTIQRTEQRDSAMYRCASSTPRGDTQYFGPGTRLTVL.

This clonotype has just a few counts. The J gene is TRBJ2-7, the V gene TRBV28; D gene ambiguous. V lost 2 bases and J lost 2, with 7 bases in between. Germline V CDR1 and CDR2: MDHEN, SYDVKM. The CDR3 extends over 13 amino acids. CDR3 in amino acids: CASSLNGPYEQYF. DNA of the CDR3: TGTGCCAGCAGTTTAAACGGACCCTACGAGCAGTACTTC. Variable domain in full (rest from reference TRBV28 and TRBJ2-7): DVKVTQSSRYLVKRTGEKVFLECVQDMDHENMFWYRQDPGLGLRLIYFSYDVKMKEKGDIPEGYSVSREKKERFSLILESASTNQTSMYLCASSLNGPYEQYFGPGTRLTVT.

The gene calls are TRBV9 and TRBJ2-5; 10 nucleotides match TRBD2. Germline CDR1 is SGDLS and CDR2 is YYNGEE. The CDR3 is 15 residues long. Losses at the gene ends were 1 base for V and 5 bases for J; bases not matched to a gene: 5. The CDR3 loop is CASSVLAGETETQYF. The CDR3 coding sequence is TGTGCCAGCAGCGTACTAGCGGGGGAAACGGAGACCCAGTACTTC.

This clonotype was seen only a few times. The chain links TRBV6-2 or TRBV6-3 to TRBJ2-4; D ambiguous. Trimming stripped 0 bases from V and 5 bases from J, with 8 bases between. This CDR3 spans 14 amino acids. Germline V gene lookup returns CDR1 MNHEY and CDR2 SVGEGT. CDR3 in DNA: TGTGCCAGCAGTTACTCGGGCACGCAAAACATTCAGTACTTC. As protein: CASSYSGTQNIQYF.

The CDR3 spells CASSRDRARGAFF. CDR3 DNA sequence: TGTGCCAGCAGCCGGGACAGGGCCCGGGGAGCTTTCTTT. The rearrangement uses TRBV12-3 or TRBV12-4 and TRBJ1-1; 9 positions agree with TRBD1. This CDR3 comprises 13 residues. V lost 6 bases, J lost 10 bases, and 9 bases stayed unmatched.

There are many counts of this clonotype. The CDR3 loop is CASSLVGTSSYEQYF. CDR3 bases: TGCGCCAGCAGCTTGGTGGGGACTTCGTCCTACGAGCAGTACTTC. The V gene is TRBV5-1, the J gene TRBJ2-7, with a weak D call TRBD2 (6 bases). The V gene lost 0 bases and the J gene lost 1 base, with 11 bases spanning the gap. Germline V gene sequence: CDR1 SGHRS, CDR2 YFSETQ. This CDR3 comprises 15 residues.

Ten or more counts support this clonotype. This sequence joins TRBV5-5 and TRBJ1-4; tentatively, D is TRBD1 (6 bases). With 4 bases removed from V and 2 bases from J, the gap between germline ends came to 15 bases. The CDR3 runs 16 residues. Germline CDR1 and CDR2: SGHKS and YYEKEE (reference sequence). The CDR3, as DNA: TGTGCCAGCAGCGGCCACAGGGCTCCGACTAATGAAAAACTGTTTTTT. It encodes CASSGHRAPTNEKLFF.

V is TRBV19 and J is TRBJ2-3; D is unclear. V was shortened by 5 bases and J by 6 bases, with 18 bases between the two germline ends. This CDR3 spans 15 amino acids. Germline loops: CDR1 LNHDA, CDR2 SQIVND (reference sequence). CDR3 residues: CASSPRTDGTDTQYF. In nucleotides, the CDR3 is TGTGCCAGTAGTCCCCGAACAGACGGTACGGATACGCAGTATTTT.

This clonotype was counted only a few times. V is TRBV6-6 and J is TRBJ1-1; D is possibly TRBD1 (5 bases). This CDR3 region has 13 residues. V dropped 5 bases and J dropped 5 bases, with 12 bases sitting between them. Germline assignment: CDR1 MNHNY and CDR2 SVGAGI (reference sequence). CDR3 in DNA: TGTGCCAGCAGTCCCGGGTGGGGGACTGAAGCTTTCTTT. It is translated as CASSPGWGTEAFF.

This clonotype was seen only a few times. The V and J genes are TRBV20-1 and TRBJ1-1; a possible D gene is TRBD1 (5 bases). This CDR3 comprises 14 residues. CDR1 and CDR2 (germline): DFQATT, SNEGSKA (reference sequence). The germline V and J ends were trimmed by 2 bases and 2 bases, with 12 bases remaining between them. The CDR3 loop reads CSARSRQGNTEAFF. For the CDR3, the DNA is TGCAGTGCTAGATCCCGGCAGGGCAACACTGAAGCTTTCTTT.

There are a few counts of this clonotype. V gene TRBV7-2 combines with J gene TRBJ2-5; TRBD2 matches 9 bases. V was clipped by 2 bases and J by 4 bases; unmatched bases: 11. This CDR3 spans 17 amino acids. Per germline, CDR1 SGHTA and CDR2 FQGNSA. CDR3 sequence (DNA): TGTGCCAGCAGCTTAAGCGGTCTAGCGGGATTGATAGAGACCCAGTACTTC. Translating it yields CASSLSGLAGLIETQYF.